This TCR beta chain originates from a study of CD8 T cells in Susac syndrome. Peripheral blood CD8+ and CD4+ T cells were profiled by TCR beta sequencing. Reverse transcription of roughly 0.5 to 1 ug RNA was carried out with random hexamers. Amplification of TCR beta CDR3 spanned 54 Vbeta and 13 Jbeta via immunoSEQ multiplex PCR. From the immunoSEQ multiplex PCR reads, TCRdb called clonotypes with MiXCR, one entry per CDR3 protein. The sample has about 130,000 distinct CDR3 sequences, about 95% seen once. This CDR3 region has 14 residues. Germline-derived CDR1 and CDR2 are MNHEY and SMNVEV (reference sequence). Trimming left V 2 bases short and J 6 bases short, with 14 bases between.

The source is a human donor with Susac syndrome. The chain joins TRBV27 to TRBJ2-7; perhaps TRBD2 as D (6 bases). Input material: CD8+ T cells from PBMCs. CDR3 bases: TGTGCCAGCAGTTTAAGTAAGGGACTCTTCGAGCAGTACTTC. Translation gives CASSLSKGLFEQYF.